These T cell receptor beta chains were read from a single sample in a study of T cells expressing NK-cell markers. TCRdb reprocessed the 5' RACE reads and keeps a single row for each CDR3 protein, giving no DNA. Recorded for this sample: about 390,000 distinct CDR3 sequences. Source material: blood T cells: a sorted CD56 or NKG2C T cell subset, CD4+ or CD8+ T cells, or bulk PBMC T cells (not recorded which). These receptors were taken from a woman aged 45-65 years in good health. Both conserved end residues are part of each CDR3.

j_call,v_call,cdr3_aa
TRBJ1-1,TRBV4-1,CASSHVGRGAGNTEAFF
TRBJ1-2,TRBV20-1,CSASVGHYGYTF
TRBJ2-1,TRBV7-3,CASSFFHVLSYNEQFF
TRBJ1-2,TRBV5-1,CASSLGSGIGYTF
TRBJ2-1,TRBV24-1,CATSDSGLAGVNEQFF
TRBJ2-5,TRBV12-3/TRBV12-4,CASSLGIRETQYF
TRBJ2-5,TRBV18,CASSLRLAGGETQYF
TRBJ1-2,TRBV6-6,CASSPGQGRTNYGYTF
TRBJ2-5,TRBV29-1,CSVGVGETQYF
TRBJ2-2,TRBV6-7,CASSPSSGRAGELFF
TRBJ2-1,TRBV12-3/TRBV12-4,CASSFRTDNEQFF
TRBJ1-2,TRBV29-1,CSVEDWEQGKGYTF
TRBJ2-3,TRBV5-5,CASSAWYGGSTDTQYF
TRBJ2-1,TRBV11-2,CASRKIAGSNNEQFF
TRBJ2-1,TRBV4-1,CASSQDVSFSYNEQFF
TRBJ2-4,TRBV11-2,CASRLYPDIQYF
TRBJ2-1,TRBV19,CASSMGDRVLDEQFF
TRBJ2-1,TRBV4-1,CASSQAGTSGSGSYNEQFF
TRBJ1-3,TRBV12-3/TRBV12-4,CATTHGTAGNTIYF
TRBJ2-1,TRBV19,CASSIGLGRRGGNEQFF
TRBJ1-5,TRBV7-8,CASSPGQGIGSYQPQHF
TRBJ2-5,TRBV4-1,CASSQPGVQETQYF
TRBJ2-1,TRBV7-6,CASSGRGLGEQFF
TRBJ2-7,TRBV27,CASRRGPKTYEQYF
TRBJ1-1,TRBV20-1,CSASQPRPLGTEAFF
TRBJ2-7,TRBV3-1,CASSPLSTPREQYF
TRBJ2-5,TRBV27,CASSLVSPGGVQETQYF
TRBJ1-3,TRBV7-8,CASSLESVRGHGNTIYF
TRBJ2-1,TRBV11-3,CASTPGGHEQFF
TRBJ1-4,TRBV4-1,CASSQENWDQREKLFF
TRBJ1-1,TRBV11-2,CASRLDRGTEAFF
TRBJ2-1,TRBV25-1,CASRRPGTGDLNEQFF
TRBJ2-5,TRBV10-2,CASRAGALETQYF
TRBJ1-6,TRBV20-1,CSAFSGQLNSPLHF
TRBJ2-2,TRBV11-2,CASSLDLTRTGELFF
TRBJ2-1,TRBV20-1,CSTPSGRVYNEQFF